This T cell receptor beta chain was obtained from a study of beta chain features in type 1 diabetes. Study in general: There were some 98 million sorted cells examined across all samples.

Study observations and caveats: Overrepresentation of cells with high TCR expression could result from cDNA sequencing.

CDR3 length: 16 amino acids. Trimming shortened V by 0 bases and J by 3 bases, and 15 bases separated the two germline ends. The germline V gene has CDR1 KGHSH and CDR2 LQKENI. All of the isolated RNA was reverse transcribed, so expressed TCRB transcripts were sequenced. The average read count of naive, central memory and regulatory T cell samples was about 3.57 million. Sequenced by immunoSEQ multiplex PCR; TCRdb stores in-frame clones only, minus some. The sample consists of 390,000 or so clones, around 14% of them appearing once. This clone has more than one count but fewer than ten. The antigen is not known.

The rearrangement links TRBV18 to TRBJ2-7, with D unresolved. The source is a man aged 25 to 40 in good health. The specimen sequenced was naive CD4+ T cells from blood. The CDR3 DNA is TGTGCCAGCTCACCACCGAAACGGAGATGTTACTACGAGCAGTACGTC. It codes for CASSPPKRRCYYEQYV.